The TCR beta chain described here comes from a study of T cell responses to AZD1222 COVID-19 vaccine. Across the whole study: Samples with a second dose at about 4 or about 12 weeks were pooled together.

The length of the CDR3 is 15 residues. V shed 4 bases and J 4 bases; nucleotides not matched to a gene: 8. The germline V gene has CDR1 MNHEY and CDR2 SVGAGI. TCRdb's table, derived via immunoSEQ multiplex PCR, lists solely in-frame clones and lacks some. The data contain tens of thousands of clones, roughly 90% of them singletons. Material: peripheral blood, obtained on day 0 of AZD1222 vaccination. The rearrangement joins TRBV6-5 to TRBJ1-1; 8 nucleotides align to TRBD1. This clonotype originated in an adult in good health. The CDR3 coding sequence is TGTGCCAGCAGTTCAACCCCGGACAGGGTCACTGAAGCTTTCTTT. This codes for CASSSTPDRVTEAFF.